This record looks at one T cell receptor beta chain sequence and its context. Its antigen is currently unknown. Vbeta (60) and Jbeta (13) primers were used in the PCR. Produced via immunoSEQ multiplex PCR; TCRdb's table is partial and in-frame only. The sample includes about 170,000 clones, roughly 79% of them seen just once. This sample is drawn from a study of cytomegalovirus exposure and HLA in healthy donors. General study results and limits: As a later analysis showed, a missense DCLRE1C variant was linked to trimming of TCR beta V- and J-genes. A cluster of highly shared sequence variants was likely a sequencing artifact. It was assumed in the presence/absence analyses that sequencing depth was roughly uniform across donors. Cytomegalovirus-associated TCR beta chains were listed, numbering under 200.

Losses at the gene ends were 5 bases for V and 5 bases for J; bases not matched to a gene: 10. The germline V gene encodes CDR1 SEHNR and CDR2 FQNEAQ (reference sequence). The CDR3 is 15 residues long. The chain has TRBV7-9 and TRBJ1-1; 8 positions match TRBD1. What was sequenced was PBMCs. This receptor was identified in a man aged 40-55 years in good health and CMV-seropositive. CDR3: CASSRDRTRRTEAFF. CDR3 nucleotide sequence: TGTGCCAGCAGCCGGGACAGGACGAGGAGGACTGAAGCTTTCTTT.